The present entry profiles one T cell receptor beta chain with its context. Trimming pared 8 bases from V and 6 bases from J, leaving 14 bases between. The CDR3 length is 13 residues. Germline CDR1 reads SEHNR; CDR2 reads FQNEAQ (reference sequence). Patients aged 18 to 65 with hyperthyroidism were newly diagnosed, with duration under 2 months. This specimen belongs to a study of T cells in Graves' hyperthyroidism and ophthalmopathy. Amplified TCR beta CDR3 regions derived from RNA transcripts. HTBI primers were employed in a first-round RT-PCR of the TCR CDR3. Using its own MiXCR run on the multiplex PCR reads, TCRdb lists one record per CDR3 protein. The table lists around 520,000 distinct CDR3 sequences, around 14% of them singletons, with around 17% in the top ten.

The sequenced sample was blood. This sequence joins TRBV7-9 and TRBJ2-1, with D perhaps TRBD1 (5 bases). The clonotype was recovered from a woman between 18 and 29 years old with Graves' hyperthyroidism. CDR3 in DNA: TGTGCCAGCCGGAAGGGGCTGCTCAATGAGCAGTTCTTC. Translation gives CASRKGLLNEQFF.